Included here is one TCR beta chain sequence, with context. As yet, its antigen is unknown. The record originates from a study of T cell responses to AZD1222 COVID-19 vaccine. CDR1 SGHDT and CDR2 YYEEEE come from the germline V gene. The CDR3 runs to 14 residues. The germline V and J ends were trimmed by 4 bases and 0 bases, with 9 bases remaining between them. This table comes from immunoSEQ multiplex PCR, and its TCRdb copy is limited to in-frame clones, with some not included. The table lists approximately 140,000 clones, about 88% of them singletons, with 4.5% to 6% in the top ten. Study-wide findings and caveats: Repertoires were obtained solely post-peak T cell response. Females made up more of the donors, who were largely white British, and clonal diversity may have come out too low.

The specimen comprised peripheral blood, sampled on day 0 of AZD1222 vaccination. The clonotype originates from an adult in good health. The rearrangement links TRBV5-6 to TRBJ2-3; perhaps TRBD1 as D (6 bases). DNA for the CDR3: TGTGCCAGCAGCCGAGGGGGTAGCACAGATACGCAGTATTTT. It yields the protein CASSRGGSTDTQYF. Full variable domain (missing parts from reference TRBV5-6 and TRBJ2-3): DAGVTQSPTHLIKTRGQQVTLRCSPKSGHDTVSWYQQALGQGPQFIFQYYEEEERQRGNFPDRFSGHQFPNYSSELNVNALLLGDSALYLCASSRGGSTDTQYFGPGTRLTVL.